This T cell receptor (beta chain) was captured by sequencing in a study of T cells after yellow fever vaccination. Findings and caveats of the study: The sorted memory subsets sampled on day 0 contained almost no detectable vaccine-responding clonotypes. The booster saw the reappearance of most primary-vaccination clones (roughly 95% CD4, almost 90% CD8).

Germline values: CDR1 SGHAT, CDR2 FQNNGV. Trimming took off 0 bases at V and 3 bases at J, with 11 bases between the two ends. This CDR3 has 15 residues. Generation of TCR cDNA used 5'RACE template switching (which added a universal primer site and UMIs). TCRdb ran MiXCR on the 5' RACE reads and lists one entry per CDR3 protein. This sample carries tens of thousands of distinct CDR3 sequences, 3.4% of them seen once, and the ten largest clones take approximately 0.94%. Many counts were recorded for this clonotype. The rearrangement joins TRBV11-2 to TRBJ1-2; no clear D gene. The TCR sequence derives from a man aged 18 to 29 who received the YFV17D yellow fever vaccine. The material sequenced was PBMCs, either bulk or a sorted T-cell subset (CD4+, CD8+, memory, or dextramer-sorted; not recorded which), taken around 45 days after the first yellow fever vaccination. This CDR3 reads CASSLDLRSYYGYTF. CDR3 DNA sequence: TGTGCCAGCAGCTTAGATCTACGGTCCTACTATGGCTACACCTTC.